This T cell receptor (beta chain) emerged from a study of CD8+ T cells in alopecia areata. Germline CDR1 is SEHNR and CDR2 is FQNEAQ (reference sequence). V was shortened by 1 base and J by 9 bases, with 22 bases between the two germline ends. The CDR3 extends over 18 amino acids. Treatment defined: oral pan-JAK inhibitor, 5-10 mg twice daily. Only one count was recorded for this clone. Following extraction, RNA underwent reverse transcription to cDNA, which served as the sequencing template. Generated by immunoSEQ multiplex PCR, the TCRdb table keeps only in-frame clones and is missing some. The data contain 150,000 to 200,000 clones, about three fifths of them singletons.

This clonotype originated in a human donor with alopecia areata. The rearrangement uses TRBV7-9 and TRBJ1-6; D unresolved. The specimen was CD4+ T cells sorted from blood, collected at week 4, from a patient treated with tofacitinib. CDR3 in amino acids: CASSLGSRAGIQSSPLHF. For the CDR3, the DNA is TGTGCCAGCAGCTTAGGGAGCCGGGCCGGAATTCAGAGTTCACCCCTCCACTTT.